What follows is one T cell receptor (beta chain) and its context. The V and J ends lost 1 base and 1 base respectively, with 13 bases between them. The germline V gene has CDR1 SEHNR and CDR2 FQNEAQ (reference sequence). CDR3 length: 16 residues. This sample stems from a study of technical replicates of blood from several donors. This table comes from immunoSEQ multiplex PCR, and its TCRdb copy is limited to in-frame clones, with some not included. The sample records over 85,000 clones, 85% to 95% being singletons. The source is a human donor in good health. The V and J genes are TRBV7-9 and TRBJ1-1; D gene uncertain. Sequencing input: T cells isolated from PBMCs. This CDR3 reads CASSLVGGAGNTEAFF. CDR3 DNA sequence: TGTGCCAGCAGCTTAGTAGGAGGTGCGGGGAACACTGAAGCTTTCTTT.